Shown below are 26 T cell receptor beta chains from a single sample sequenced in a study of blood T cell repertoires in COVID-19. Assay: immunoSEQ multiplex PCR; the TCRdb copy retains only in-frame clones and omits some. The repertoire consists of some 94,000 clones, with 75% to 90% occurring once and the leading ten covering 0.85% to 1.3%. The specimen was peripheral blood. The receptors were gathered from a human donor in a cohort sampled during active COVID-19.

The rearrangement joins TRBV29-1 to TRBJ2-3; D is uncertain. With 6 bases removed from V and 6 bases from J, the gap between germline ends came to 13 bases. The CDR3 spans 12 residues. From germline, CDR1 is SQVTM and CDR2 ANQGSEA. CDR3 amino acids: CSVFLPQDTQYF. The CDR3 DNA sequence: TGCAGCGTCTTCCTCCCACAGGATACGCAGTATTTT.

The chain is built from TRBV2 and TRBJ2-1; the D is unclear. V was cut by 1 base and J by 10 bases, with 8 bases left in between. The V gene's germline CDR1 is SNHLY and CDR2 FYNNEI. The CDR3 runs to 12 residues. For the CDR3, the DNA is TGTGCCAGCAGTGAAGAGAGGAGAGAGCAGTTCTTC. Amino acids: CASSEERREQFF.

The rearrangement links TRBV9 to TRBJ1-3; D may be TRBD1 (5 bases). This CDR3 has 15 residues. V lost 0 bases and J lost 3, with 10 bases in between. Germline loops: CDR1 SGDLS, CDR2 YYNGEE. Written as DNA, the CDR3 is TGTGCCAGCAGCGTAGCAAGCCAGGGTGGAAACACCATATATTTT. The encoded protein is CASSVASQGGNTIYF.

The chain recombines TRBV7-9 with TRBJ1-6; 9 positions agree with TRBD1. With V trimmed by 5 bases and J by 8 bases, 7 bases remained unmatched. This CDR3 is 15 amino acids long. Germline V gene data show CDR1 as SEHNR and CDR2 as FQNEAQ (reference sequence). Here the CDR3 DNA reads TGTGCCAGCAGCCGCCGGGACAGGGAGGATTCACCCCTCCACTTT. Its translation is CASSRRDREDSPLHF.

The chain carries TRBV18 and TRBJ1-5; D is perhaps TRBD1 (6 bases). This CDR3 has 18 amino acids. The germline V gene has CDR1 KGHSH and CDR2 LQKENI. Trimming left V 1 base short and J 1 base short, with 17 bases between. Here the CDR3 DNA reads TGTGCCAGCTCACCACAGTATCTGGGGGCCGGGAGCAATCAGCCCCAGCATTTT. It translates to CASSPQYLGAGSNQPQHF.

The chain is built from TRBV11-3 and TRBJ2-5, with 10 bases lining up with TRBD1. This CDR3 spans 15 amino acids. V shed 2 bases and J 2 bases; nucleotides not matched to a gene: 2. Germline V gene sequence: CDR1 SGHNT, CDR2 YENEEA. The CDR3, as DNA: TGTGCCAGCAGCTTACGGGGACAGGGGCAAGAGACCCAGTACTTC. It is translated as CASSLRGQGQETQYF.

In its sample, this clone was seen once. CDR3 in amino acids: CASSQARQANEQFF. The CDR3 coding sequence is TGTGCCAGCAGCCAAGCTCGACAGGCCAATGAGCAGTTCTTC. This chain links TRBV3-1 (or the pseudogene TRBV3-2) with TRBJ2-1, with D perhaps matching TRBD1 (6 bases). Germline V gene data show CDR1 as LGHDT and CDR2 as YNNKEL (reference sequence). CDR3 length: 14 amino acids. The V end was cut by 1 base, the J end by 6 bases, with 10 bases between.

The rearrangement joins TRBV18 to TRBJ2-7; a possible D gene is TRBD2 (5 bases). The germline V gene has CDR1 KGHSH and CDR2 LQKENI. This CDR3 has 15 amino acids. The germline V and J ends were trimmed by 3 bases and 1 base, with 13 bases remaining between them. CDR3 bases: TGTGCCAGCTCACCGGCCCTGGCGGGTTCCTACGAGCAGTACTTC. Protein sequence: CASSPALAGSYEQYF.

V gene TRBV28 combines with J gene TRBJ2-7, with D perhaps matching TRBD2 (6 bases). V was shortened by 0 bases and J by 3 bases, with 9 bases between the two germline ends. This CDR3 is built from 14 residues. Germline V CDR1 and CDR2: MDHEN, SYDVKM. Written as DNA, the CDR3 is TGTGCCAGCAGTTTATGGCAGGGAGGCTACGAGCAGTACTTC. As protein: CASSLWQGGYEQYF.

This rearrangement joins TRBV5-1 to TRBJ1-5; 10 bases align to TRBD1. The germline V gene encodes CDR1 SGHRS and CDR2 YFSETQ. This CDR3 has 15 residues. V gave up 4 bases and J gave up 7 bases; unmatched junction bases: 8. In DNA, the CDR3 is TGCGCCAGCAGCCCGGACAGGGGGGGTAACCAGCCCCAGCATTTT. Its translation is CASSPDRGGNQPQHF. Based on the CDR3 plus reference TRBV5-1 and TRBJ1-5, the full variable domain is KAGVTQTPRYLIKTRGQQVTLSCSPISGHRSVSWYQQTPGQGLQFLFEYFSETQRNKGNFPGRFSGRQFSNSRSEMNVSTLELGDSALYLCASSPDRGGNQPQHFGDGTRLSIL.

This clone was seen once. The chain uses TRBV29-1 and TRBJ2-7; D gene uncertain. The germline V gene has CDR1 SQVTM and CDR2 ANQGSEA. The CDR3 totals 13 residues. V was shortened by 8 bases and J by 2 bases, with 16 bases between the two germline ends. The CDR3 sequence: CSQNVWQAYEQYF. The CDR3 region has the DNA TGCAGCCAAAACGTATGGCAAGCCTACGAGCAGTACTTC.

CDR3 sequence: CASSPPPGDSNQPQHF. The CDR3 nucleotides read TGTGCCAGTAGTCCCCCACCCGGAGACAGTAATCAGCCCCAGCATTTT. This rearrangement joins TRBV19 to TRBJ1-5; tentative D call: TRBD1 (5 bases). The germline V gene has CDR1 LNHDA and CDR2 SQIVND (reference sequence). Trimming removed 5 bases from V and 4 bases from J, with 18 bases in between. CDR3 length: 16 amino acids.

The CDR3 coding sequence is TGTGCCAGCAGCCTCTGGCAGGGGGCAGGAAATGAGCAGTTCTTC. It yields the protein CASSLWQGAGNEQFF. The rearrangement joins TRBV6-5 to TRBJ2-1, with TRBD1 matching over 8 bases. The CDR3 totals 15 residues. Germline lookup yields CDR1 MNHEY and CDR2 SVGAGI. The trim removed 6 bases at V and 7 bases at J, leaving 11 bases unmatched.

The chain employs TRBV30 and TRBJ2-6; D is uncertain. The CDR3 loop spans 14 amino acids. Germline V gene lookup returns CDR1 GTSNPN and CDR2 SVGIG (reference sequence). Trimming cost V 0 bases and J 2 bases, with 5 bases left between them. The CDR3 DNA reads TGTGCCTGGAGTGTACATACTGGGGCCAACGTCCTGACTTTC. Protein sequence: CAWSVHTGANVLTF.

The CDR3 loop reads CASNSGSWDTEAFF. CDR3 in DNA: TGTGCCAGCAACTCAGGGTCTTGGGACACTGAAGCTTTCTTT. The V call is TRBV6-5, the J call TRBJ1-1; D is perhaps TRBD1 (5 bases). CDR3 length: 14 residues. Germline V gene data show CDR1 as MNHEY and CDR2 as SVGAGI. The V and J ends lost 7 bases and 3 bases respectively, with 15 bases between them.

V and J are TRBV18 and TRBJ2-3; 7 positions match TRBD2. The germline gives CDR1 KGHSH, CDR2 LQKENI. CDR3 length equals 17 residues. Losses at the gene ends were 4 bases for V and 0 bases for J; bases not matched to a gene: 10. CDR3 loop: CASSRGLADPSTDTQYF. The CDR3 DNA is TGTGCCAGCTCACGGGGTCTAGCGGACCCTAGCACAGATACGCAGTATTTT.

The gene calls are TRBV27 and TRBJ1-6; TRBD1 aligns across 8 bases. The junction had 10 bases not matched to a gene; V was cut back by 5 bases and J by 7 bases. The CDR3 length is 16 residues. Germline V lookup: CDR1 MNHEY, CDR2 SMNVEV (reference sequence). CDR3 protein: CASSPGGQGWNSPLHF. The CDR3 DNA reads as TGTGCCAGCAGTCCCGGCGGACAGGGTTGGAATTCACCCCTCCACTTT.

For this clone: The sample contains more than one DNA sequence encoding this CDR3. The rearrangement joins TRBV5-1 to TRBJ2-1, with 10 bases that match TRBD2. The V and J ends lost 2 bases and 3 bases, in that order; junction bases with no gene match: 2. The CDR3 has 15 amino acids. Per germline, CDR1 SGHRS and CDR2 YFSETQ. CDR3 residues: CASSLVAGGYNEQFF. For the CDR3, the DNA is TGCGCCAGCAGCTTAGTAGCGGGAGGCTACAATGAGCAGTTCTTC.

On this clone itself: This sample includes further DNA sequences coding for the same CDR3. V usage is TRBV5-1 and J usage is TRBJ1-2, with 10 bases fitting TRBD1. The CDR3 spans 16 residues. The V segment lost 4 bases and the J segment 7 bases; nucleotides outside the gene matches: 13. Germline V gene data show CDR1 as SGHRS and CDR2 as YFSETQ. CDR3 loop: CASSLLTGGEGGGYTF. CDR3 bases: TGCGCCAGCAGCCTGTTGACAGGGGGCGAAGGGGGTGGCTACACCTTC. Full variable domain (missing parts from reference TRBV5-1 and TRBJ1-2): KAGVTQTPRYLIKTRGQQVTLSCSPISGHRSVSWYQQTPGQGLQFLFEYFSETQRNKGNFPGRFSGRQFSNSRSEMNVSTLELGDSALYLCASSLLTGGEGGGYTFGSGTRLTVV.

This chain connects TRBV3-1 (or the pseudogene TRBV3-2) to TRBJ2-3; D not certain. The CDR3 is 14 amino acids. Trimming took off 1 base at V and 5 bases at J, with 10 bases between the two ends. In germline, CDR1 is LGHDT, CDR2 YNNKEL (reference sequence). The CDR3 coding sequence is TGTGCCAGCAGCCAAGTTGAGCGAGGAGATACGCAGTATTTT. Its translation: CASSQVERGDTQYF.

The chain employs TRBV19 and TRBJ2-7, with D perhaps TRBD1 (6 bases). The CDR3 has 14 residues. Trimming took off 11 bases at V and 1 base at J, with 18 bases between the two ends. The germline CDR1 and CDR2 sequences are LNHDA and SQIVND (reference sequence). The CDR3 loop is CASGVTVGSYEQYF. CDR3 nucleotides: TGTGCCTCAGGGGTAACCGTAGGATCCTACGAGCAGTACTTC.

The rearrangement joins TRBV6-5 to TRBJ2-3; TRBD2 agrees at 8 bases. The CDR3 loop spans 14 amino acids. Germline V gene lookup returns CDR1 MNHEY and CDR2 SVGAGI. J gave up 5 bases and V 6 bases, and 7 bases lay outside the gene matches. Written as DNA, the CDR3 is TGTGCCAGCAGAGACGGGAGGGCCATAGATACGCAGTATTTT. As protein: CASRDGRAIDTQYF.

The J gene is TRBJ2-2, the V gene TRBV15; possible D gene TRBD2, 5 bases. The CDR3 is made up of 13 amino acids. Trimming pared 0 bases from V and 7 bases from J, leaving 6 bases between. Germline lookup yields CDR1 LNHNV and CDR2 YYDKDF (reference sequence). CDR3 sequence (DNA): TGTGCCACCAGCAGAGACGCGGGCGGGGAGCTGTTTTTT. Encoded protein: CATSRDAGGELFF.

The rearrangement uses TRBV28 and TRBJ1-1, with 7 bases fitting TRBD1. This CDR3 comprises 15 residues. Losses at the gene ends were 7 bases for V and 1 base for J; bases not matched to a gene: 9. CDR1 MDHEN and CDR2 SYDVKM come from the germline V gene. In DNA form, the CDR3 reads TGTGCCAGCATTCAGGGGGGACAAACGAACACTGAAGCTTTCTTT. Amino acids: CASIQGGQTNTEAFF. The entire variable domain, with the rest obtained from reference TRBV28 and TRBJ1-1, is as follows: DVKVTQSSRYLVKRTGEKVFLECVQDMDHENMFWYRQDPGLGLRLIYFSYDVKMKEKGDIPEGYSVSREKKERFSLILESASTNQTSMYLCASIQGGQTNTEAFFGQGTRLTVV.

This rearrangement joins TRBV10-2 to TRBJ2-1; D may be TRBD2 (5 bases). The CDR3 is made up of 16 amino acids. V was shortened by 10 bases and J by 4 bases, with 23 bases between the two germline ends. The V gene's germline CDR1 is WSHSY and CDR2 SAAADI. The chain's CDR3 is CANRGRVPWRYNEQFF. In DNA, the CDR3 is TGCGCCAATAGAGGCCGGGTCCCTTGGAGGTACAATGAGCAGTTCTTC.

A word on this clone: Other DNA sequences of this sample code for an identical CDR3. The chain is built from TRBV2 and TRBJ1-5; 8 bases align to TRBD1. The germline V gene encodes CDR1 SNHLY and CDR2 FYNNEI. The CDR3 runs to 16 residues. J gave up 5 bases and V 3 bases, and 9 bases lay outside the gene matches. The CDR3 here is CASSDLGQVLDQPQHF. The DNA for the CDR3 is TGTGCCAGCAGTGACCTGGGACAGGTATTGGATCAGCCCCAGCATTTT.